This TCR beta chain was identified in a study of cytomegalovirus exposure and HLA in healthy donors. In the PCR, 60 Vbeta and 13 Jbeta primers were used. Repertoires were generated with immunoSEQ multiplex PCR, while TCRdb's copy carries only in-frame clones and drops some. The sample records 150,000 or so clones, over 75% being singletons. V trimming: 7 bases; J trimming: 4 bases; junction bases outside the gene matches: 9. The CDR3 totals 15 residues. Per the germline V gene, CDR1 is LNHDA and CDR2 is SQIVND (reference sequence). The clonotype was recovered from a woman aged 40 to 55 in good health and CMV-seropositive. The sequenced sample was PBMCs. V and J are TRBV19 and TRBJ2-2; 7 bases agree with TRBD1. CDR3 sequence: CASTRDREGTGELFF. Here the CDR3 DNA reads TGTGCCAGTACCAGAGACAGGGAAGGCACCGGGGAGCTGTTTTTT.